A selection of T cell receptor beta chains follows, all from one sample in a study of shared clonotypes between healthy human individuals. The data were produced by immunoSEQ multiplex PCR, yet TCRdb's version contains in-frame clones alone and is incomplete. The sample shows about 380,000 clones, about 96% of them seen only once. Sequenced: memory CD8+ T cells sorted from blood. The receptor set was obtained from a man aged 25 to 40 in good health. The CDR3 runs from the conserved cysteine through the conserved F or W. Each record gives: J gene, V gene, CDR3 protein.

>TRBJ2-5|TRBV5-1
CASSLGLAKETQYF
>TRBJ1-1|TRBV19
CATRTGVTEAFF
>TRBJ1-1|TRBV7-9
CASSPRGQGTEAFF
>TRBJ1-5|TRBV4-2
CASSQDGAQPQHF
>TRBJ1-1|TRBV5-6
CASRFAGGEAFF
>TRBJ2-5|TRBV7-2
CASSLALWLAGEVMETQYF
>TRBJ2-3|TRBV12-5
CASDPRTGMGQYF
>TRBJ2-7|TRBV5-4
CASSSGQPLYEQYF
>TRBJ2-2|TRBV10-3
CAISRANTGELFF
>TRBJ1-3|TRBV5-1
CASSLEQVSGNTIYF
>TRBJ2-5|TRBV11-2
CASSLIWSPYQETQYF
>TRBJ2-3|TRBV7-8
CASSLELAGGRDTQYF
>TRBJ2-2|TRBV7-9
CASRTLSDGELFF
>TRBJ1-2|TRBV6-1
CASRRQGGGYGYTF
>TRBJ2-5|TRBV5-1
CASSMTSEVVGTQYF
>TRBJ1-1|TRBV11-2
CGGGAPEAFF
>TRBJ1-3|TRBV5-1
CASSLDRRAGNTIYF
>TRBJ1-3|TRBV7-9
CASSLQGYGNTIYF
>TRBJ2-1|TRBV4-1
CASSQEGMYNEQFF
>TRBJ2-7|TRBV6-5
CASSLNPTGVFEQYF
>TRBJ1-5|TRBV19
CASSLGLPNQPQHF
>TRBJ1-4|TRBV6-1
CASSGGNRLEKLFF
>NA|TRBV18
CASSPDRISYEQYF
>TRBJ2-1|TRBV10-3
CAISGIDNEQFF
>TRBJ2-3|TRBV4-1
CASSRLTSSTDTQYF
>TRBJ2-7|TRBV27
CASSPTSGTPYEQYF
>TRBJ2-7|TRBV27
CASSHRGTSSYEQYF
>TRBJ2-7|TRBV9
CASSVDVRDYEQYF